The entry below gives a single T cell receptor beta chain sequence along with its context. PCR was performed a second time for about 7 to 11 cycles using a sample-barcoded 5' primer and a J-beta primer mix. Researchers report that each sample yielded at least 2.5 million CDR3-containing paired-end reads. TCRdb ran MiXCR on the 5' RACE reads and lists one entry per CDR3 protein. The sample yields roughly 800,000 distinct CDR3 sequences, roughly 34% seen once. Trimming stripped 4 bases from V and 0 bases from J, with 11 bases between. The germline gives CDR1 MGHRA, CDR2 YSYEKL. The CDR3 contains 15 residues. The data stem from a study of blood T cells in healthy people across ages.

The sample consisted of blood. The clonotype comes from a man in his late teens or twenties in good health. The chain couples TRBV4-1 to TRBJ2-3, with D perhaps TRBD1 (6 bases). The CDR3 DNA reads as TGCGCCAGCAGCCGCGTCGGACAGAGCACAGATACGCAGTATTTT. Translating gives CASSRVGQSTDTQYF.